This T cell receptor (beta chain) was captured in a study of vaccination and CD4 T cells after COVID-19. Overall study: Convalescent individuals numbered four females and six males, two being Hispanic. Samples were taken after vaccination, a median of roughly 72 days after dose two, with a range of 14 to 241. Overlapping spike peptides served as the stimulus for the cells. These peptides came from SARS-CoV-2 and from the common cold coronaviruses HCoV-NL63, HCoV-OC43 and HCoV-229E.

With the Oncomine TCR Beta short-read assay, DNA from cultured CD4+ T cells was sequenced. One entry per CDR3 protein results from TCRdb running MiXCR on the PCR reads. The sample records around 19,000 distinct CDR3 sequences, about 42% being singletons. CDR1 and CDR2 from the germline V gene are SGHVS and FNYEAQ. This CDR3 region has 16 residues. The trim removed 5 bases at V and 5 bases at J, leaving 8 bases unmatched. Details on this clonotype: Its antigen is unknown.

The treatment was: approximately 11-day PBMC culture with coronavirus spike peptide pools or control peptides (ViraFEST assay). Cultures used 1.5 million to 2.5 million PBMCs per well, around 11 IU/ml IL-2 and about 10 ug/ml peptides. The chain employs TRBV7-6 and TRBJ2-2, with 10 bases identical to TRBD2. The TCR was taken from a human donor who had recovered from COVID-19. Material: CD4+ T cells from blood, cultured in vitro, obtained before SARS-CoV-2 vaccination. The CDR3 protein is CASSPRLAGETGELFF. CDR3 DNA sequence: TGTGCCAGCAGCCCCCGACTAGCGGGTGAAACCGGGGAGCTGTTTTTT.